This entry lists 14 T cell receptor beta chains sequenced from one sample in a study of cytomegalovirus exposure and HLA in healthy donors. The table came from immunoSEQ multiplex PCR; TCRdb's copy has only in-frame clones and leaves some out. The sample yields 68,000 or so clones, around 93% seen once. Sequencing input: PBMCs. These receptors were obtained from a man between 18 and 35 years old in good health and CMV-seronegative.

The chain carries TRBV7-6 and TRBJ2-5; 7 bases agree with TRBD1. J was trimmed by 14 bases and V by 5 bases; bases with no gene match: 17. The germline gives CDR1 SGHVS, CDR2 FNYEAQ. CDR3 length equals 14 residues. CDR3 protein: CASSQGQAFTFRYF. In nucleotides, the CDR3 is TGTGCCAGCAGCCAAGGACAGGCCTTCACTTTCCGATACTTC.

The CDR3 is CATEPGLGGTGELFF. CDR3 nucleotide sequence: TGTGCCACCGAACCGGGACTAGGGGGCACCGGGGAGCTGTTTTTT. The chain recombines TRBV10-3 with TRBJ2-2, with 8 bases identical to TRBD2. The trim removed 10 bases at V and 4 bases at J, leaving 11 bases unmatched. CDR1 ENHRY and CDR2 SYGVKD come from the germline V gene. The CDR3 length is 15 residues.

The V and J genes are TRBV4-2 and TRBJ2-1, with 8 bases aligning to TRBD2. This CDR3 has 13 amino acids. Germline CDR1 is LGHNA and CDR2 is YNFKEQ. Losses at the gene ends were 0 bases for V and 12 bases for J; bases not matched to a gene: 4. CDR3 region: CASSQEDRGGQFF. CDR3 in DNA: TGTGCCAGCAGCCAAGAGGATCGGGGGGGGCAGTTCTTC.

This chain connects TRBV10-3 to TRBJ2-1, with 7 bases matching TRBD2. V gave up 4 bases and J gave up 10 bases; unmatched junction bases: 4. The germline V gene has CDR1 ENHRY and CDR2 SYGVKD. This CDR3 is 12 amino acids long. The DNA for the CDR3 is TGTGCCATCAGTGGAACTAGCGTAGAGCAGTTCTTC. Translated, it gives CAISGTSVEQFF.

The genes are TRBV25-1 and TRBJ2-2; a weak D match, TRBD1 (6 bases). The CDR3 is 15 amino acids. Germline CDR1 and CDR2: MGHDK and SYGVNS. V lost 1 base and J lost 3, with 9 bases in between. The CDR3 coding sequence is TGTGCCAGCAGTGAATTGGCAGGGGACACCGGGGAGCTGTTTTTT. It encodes CASSELAGDTGELFF.

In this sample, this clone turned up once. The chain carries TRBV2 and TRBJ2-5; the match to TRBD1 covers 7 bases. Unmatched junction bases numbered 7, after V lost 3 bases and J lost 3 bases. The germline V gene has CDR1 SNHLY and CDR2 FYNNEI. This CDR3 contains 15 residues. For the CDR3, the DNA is TGTGCCAGCAGTGAGATGGGACAGATGGAAGAGACCCAGTACTTC. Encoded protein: CASSEMGQMEETQYF.

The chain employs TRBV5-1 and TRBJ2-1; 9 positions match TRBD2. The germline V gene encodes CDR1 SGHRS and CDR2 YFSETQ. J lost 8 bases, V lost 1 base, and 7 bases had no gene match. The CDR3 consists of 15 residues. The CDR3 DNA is TGCGCCAGCAGCTTGTTCGGCGGGAGGGAGGATGAGCAGTTCTTC. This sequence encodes CASSLFGGREDEQFF.

CDR3 DNA sequence: TGTGCCAGCAGCGAGAGGGAGACGAGAGGGTTATTCGATTTGTTCTCCTACAATGAGCAGTTCTTC. Translating gives CASSERETRGLFDLFSYNEQFF. The chain uses TRBV9 and TRBJ2-1; D is perhaps TRBD2 (5 bases). The V gene lost 3 bases and the J gene lost 0 bases, with 31 bases spanning the gap. The CDR3 totals 22 residues. Germline-derived CDR1 and CDR2 are SGDLS and YYNGEE.

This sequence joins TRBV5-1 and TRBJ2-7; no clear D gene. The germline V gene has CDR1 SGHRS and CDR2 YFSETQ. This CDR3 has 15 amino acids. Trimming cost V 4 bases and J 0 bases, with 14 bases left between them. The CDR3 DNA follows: TGCGCCAGCAGCCCGACCCCGGCTAGCTCCTACGAGCAGTACTTC. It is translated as CASSPTPASSYEQYF.

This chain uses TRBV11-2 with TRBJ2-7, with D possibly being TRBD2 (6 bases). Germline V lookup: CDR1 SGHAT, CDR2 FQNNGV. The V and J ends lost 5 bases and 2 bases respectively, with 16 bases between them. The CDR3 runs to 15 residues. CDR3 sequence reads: CASSPLWRGTYEQYF. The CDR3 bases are TGTGCCAGCAGCCCTTTATGGCGGGGAACCTACGAGCAGTACTTC.

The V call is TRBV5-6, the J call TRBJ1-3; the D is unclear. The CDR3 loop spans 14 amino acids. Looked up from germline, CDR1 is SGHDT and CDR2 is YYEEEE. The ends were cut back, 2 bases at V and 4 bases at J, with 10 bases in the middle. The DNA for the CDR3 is TGTGCCAGCAGCTTATCAGCGTTAGGAAACACCATATATTTT. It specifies CASSLSALGNTIYF.

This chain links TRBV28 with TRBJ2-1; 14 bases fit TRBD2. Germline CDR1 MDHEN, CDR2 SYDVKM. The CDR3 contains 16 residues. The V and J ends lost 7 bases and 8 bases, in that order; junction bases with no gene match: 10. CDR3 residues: CASIPGGTSGSHEQFF. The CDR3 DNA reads TGTGCCAGCATCCCAGGCGGGACTAGCGGGAGCCATGAGCAGTTCTTC.

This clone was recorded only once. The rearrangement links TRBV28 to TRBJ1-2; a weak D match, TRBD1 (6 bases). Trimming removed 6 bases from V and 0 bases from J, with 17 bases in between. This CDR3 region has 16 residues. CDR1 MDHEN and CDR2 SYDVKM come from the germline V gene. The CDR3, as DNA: TGTGCCAGCAGCAAAGCCCCGGGACACACTAACTATGGCTACACCTTC. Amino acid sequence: CASSKAPGHTNYGYTF.

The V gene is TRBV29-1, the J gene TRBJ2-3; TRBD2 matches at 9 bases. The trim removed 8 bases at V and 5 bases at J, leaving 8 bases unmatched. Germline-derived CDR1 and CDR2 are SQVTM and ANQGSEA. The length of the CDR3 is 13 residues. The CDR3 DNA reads TGCAGCACTCAGATAGCGGGAGTAGATACGCAGTATTTT. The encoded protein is CSTQIAGVDTQYF.